The next 20 T cell receptor beta chains were all read from a single sample in a study of human T cells and chemical hapten exposure. TCRdb ran MiXCR on the RACE reads and lists one entry per CDR3 protein. The table has under 55,000 distinct CDR3 sequences, 9.9% seen once. The time point here: patch test 3, about 24 weeks after DPC sensitization. Treatment defined: therapeutic diphenylcyclopropenone sensitization with weekly scalp DPC. The material was whole blood, obtained in connection with sensitization to the hapten diphenylcyclopropenone (DPC). The receptors were gathered from a woman aged 35 to 49 with alopecia areata. Some clones in this sample may be carry-over from other donors' samples.

The chain joins TRBV7-7 to TRBJ2-1; D perhaps matches TRBD2 (6 bases). The V end was cut by 1 base, the J end by 9 bases, with 16 bases between. CDR1 SSHAT and CDR2 FNYEAQ come from the germline V gene (reference sequence). This CDR3 spans 15 amino acids. CDR3 residues: CASSLGAGQAGEQFF. In DNA, the CDR3 is TGTGCCAGCAGCTTAGGGGCGGGGCAAGCTGGTGAGCAGTTCTTC.

The table lists this clonotype with many counts. The chain recombines TRBV12-3 or TRBV12-4 with TRBJ2-5; D not resolved. Between the trimmed V and J ends, which lost 5 bases and 3 bases, there was a span of 13 bases. CDR3 length: 14 residues. The DNA of the CDR3 is TGTGCCAGCAGTCGGCGACTGGCCGAAGAGACCCAGTACTTC. Its translation is CASSRRLAEETQYF.

This clonotype was observed at least ten times. V usage is TRBV13 and J usage is TRBJ2-3, with 8 bases lining up with TRBD2. Trimming cost V 5 bases and J 3 bases; bases outside gene matches: 13. This CDR3 contains 17 residues. Germline values: CDR1 PRHDT, CDR2 FYEKMQ (reference sequence). The CDR3 DNA reads TGTGCCAGCAGCGCCGGGACTAGTTGGTTCGGGACAGATACGCAGTATTTT. Residues: CASSAGTSWFGTDTQYF.

This clonotype was counted a few times. The CDR3 spells CASSLAAESYEQYF. CDR3 sequence (DNA): TGCGCCAGCAGCTTGGCGGCAGAGTCCTACGAGCAGTACTTC. The V and J genes are TRBV5-1 and TRBJ2-7; D is unresolved. The length of the CDR3 is 14 residues. Germline-derived CDR1 and CDR2 are SGHRS and YFSETQ. The V and J ends lost 0 bases and 1 base respectively, with 8 bases between them.

This clonotype appeared many times. The chain links TRBV7-2 to TRBJ2-3; perhaps TRBD1 as D (5 bases). CDR3 length: 14 amino acids. Germline lookup yields CDR1 SGHTA and CDR2 FQGNSA. Between the trimmed V and J ends, which lost 2 bases and 2 bases, there was a span of 8 bases. CDR3 protein: CASSLRGLTDTQYF. The CDR3 DNA follows: TGTGCCAGCAGCTTAAGGGGCCTCACAGATACGCAGTATTTT.

This clonotype was seen a few times. The chain uses TRBV12-3 or TRBV12-4 and TRBJ2-1; 7 bases are a match to TRBD1. V gave up 5 bases and J gave up 8 bases; unmatched junction bases: 6. The CDR3 loop spans 13 amino acids. DNA for the CDR3: TGTGCCAGCAGTGTAACAGGGGTTGATGAGCAGTTCTTC. Its protein is CASSVTGVDEQFF.

This clonotype was counted ten times or more. The rearrangement uses TRBV9 and TRBJ1-2, with a weak D call TRBD1 (5 bases). V was shortened by 4 bases and J by 3 bases, with 19 bases between the two germline ends. The germline CDR1 and CDR2 sequences are SGDLS and YYNGEE. This CDR3 region has 16 residues. The CDR3 sequence is CASSPRQILEYYGYTF. For the CDR3, the DNA is TGTGCCAGCAGCCCGAGACAGATCCTAGAATACTATGGCTACACCTTC.

This clonotype was recorded at least ten times. The V call is TRBV2, the J call TRBJ1-6, with D uncertain. The CDR3 runs to 16 residues. Germline V gives CDR1 SNHLY, CDR2 FYNNEI. V was trimmed by 2 bases and J by 8 bases, leaving 16 bases between them. CDR3 DNA sequence: TGTGCCAGCAGTGAAAGACCATTCACCCGTGATTCACCCCTCCACTTT. Encoded protein: CASSERPFTRDSPLHF.

This clonotype has more than one count but fewer than ten. The V and J genes are TRBV30 and TRBJ2-2, with 8 bases identical to TRBD2. The V and J ends lost 5 bases and 3 bases, in that order; junction bases with no gene match: 8. This CDR3 has 15 residues. CDR1 GTSNPN and CDR2 SVGIG come from the germline V gene (reference sequence). Here the CDR3 reads CAWSFPGLDTGELFF. The CDR3 region has the DNA TGTGCCTGGTCATTTCCGGGACTAGACACCGGGGAGCTGTTTTTT.

The sample holds a few counts of this clonotype. A junction boundary mismatches the germline segment, possibly from a read error. The chain recombines TRBV18 with TRBJ1-1, with D possibly being TRBD1 (5 bases). This CDR3 region has 15 residues. Germline V CDR1 and CDR2: KGHSH, LQKENI. CDR3 sequence: CASSTTVWGNPEAFF. The DNA of the CDR3 is TGTGCCAGCTCAACCACCGTTTGGGGGAACCCTGAAGCTTTCTTT.

This clonotype appeared a few times. This chain links TRBV13 with TRBJ2-1; D remains ambiguous. The CDR3 contains 15 residues. V was cut by 6 bases and J by 0 bases, with 12 bases left in between. CDR1 and CDR2 from the germline V gene are PRHDT and FYEKMQ (reference sequence). The CDR3 is CASSNDSSSYNEQFF. In DNA, the CDR3 is TGTGCCAGCAGTAATGACTCAAGCTCCTACAATGAGCAGTTCTTC.

This chain connects TRBV20-1 to TRBJ2-7; D ambiguous. V lost 5 bases and J lost 2, with 13 bases in between. Germline CDR1 is DFQATT and CDR2 is SNEGSKA (reference sequence). The CDR3 has 13 amino acids. The CDR3 here is CSAGRRSTYEQYF. The CDR3 nucleotides are TGCAGTGCTGGACGGAGATCTACCTACGAGCAGTACTTC.

About this clonotype: A much larger clone lies one base from this, so it may be a read error. This chain uses TRBV9 with TRBJ2-2, with D perhaps TRBD2 (5 bases). Germline CDR1 SGDLS, CDR2 YYNGEE. The CDR3 sequence is 14 residues long. CDR3 sequence (DNA): TGTACCAGCAGCGTAGAAGAGGGCACCGGGGAGCTGTTTTTT. This sequence encodes CTSSVEEGTGELFF.

The chain couples TRBV19 to TRBJ1-1, with D maybe TRBD1 (5 bases). The CDR3 loop spans 13 amino acids. V lost 3 bases, J lost 6 bases, and 11 bases lay in between. In germline, CDR1 is LNHDA, CDR2 SQIVND (reference sequence). The CDR3 DNA reads as TGTGCCAGTAGTATTCGGCGGGGGGCTGAAGCTTTCTTT. Amino acids: CASSIRRGAEAFF.

Ten or more counts support this clonotype. CDR3 in amino acids: CAWSPTGRGYTF. DNA of the CDR3: TGTGCCTGGAGCCCGACAGGGAGAGGCTACACCTTC. The chain is built from TRBV30 and TRBJ1-2, with 7 bases matching TRBD1. Germline-derived CDR1 and CDR2 are GTSNPN and SVGIG (reference sequence). V shed 3 bases and J 8 bases; nucleotides not matched to a gene: 6. The CDR3 contains 12 residues.

This clonotype was detected only a few times. This chain joins TRBV9 and TRBJ1-6; the D gene is possibly TRBD1 (5 bases). The ends were cut back, 3 bases at V and 14 bases at J, with 15 bases in the middle. CDR3 length equals 13 residues. The germline gives CDR1 SGDLS, CDR2 YYNGEE. CDR3 nucleotides: TGTGCCAGCAGCGGGGATGAGTCGGGGGCCCTCCACTTT. Its translation is CASSGDESGALHF.

This clonotype occurred many times. This chain uses TRBV5-1 with TRBJ2-2, with TRBD1 matching 7 bases. Per germline, CDR1 SGHRS and CDR2 YFSETQ. The CDR3 has 14 residues. With V trimmed by 1 base and J by 5 bases, 2 bases remained unmatched. The DNA of the CDR3 is TGCGCCAGCAGCTTGCGACAGGGAACCGGGGAGCTGTTTTTT. Protein product: CASSLRQGTGELFF.

This clonotype occurred a few times. CDR3 nucleotides: TGTGCCAGCAGCGTCCGGACCGATACTAACTATGGCTACACCTTC. Translating gives CASSVRTDTNYGYTF. The chain has TRBV5-5 and TRBJ1-2; D is unclear. CDR1 SGHKS and CDR2 YYEKEE come from the germline V gene (reference sequence). The germline V and J ends were trimmed by 4 bases and 0 bases, with 13 bases remaining between them. CDR3 length: 15 residues.

This clonotype was seen a handful of times. One end of the junction varies from germline; a read error may be responsible. The rearrangement uses TRBV9 and TRBJ2-5, with a weak D call TRBD2 (5 bases). The CDR3 loop spans 14 amino acids. The germline V gene encodes CDR1 SGDLS and CDR2 YYNGEE. DNA of the CDR3: TGTGCCAGCAGCAGGGAAGTAGGGAGTGTCCCCCCACACTTC. Amino acid sequence: CASSREVGSVPPHF.

The chain employs TRBV2 and TRBJ1-2; D is unresolved. Germline V gene lookup returns CDR1 SNHLY and CDR2 FYNNEI. The CDR3 runs 15 residues. Trimming shortened V by 6 bases and J by 3 bases, and 17 bases separated the two germline ends. CDR3 bases: TGTGCCAGCAGGAAAAGGATAGTGCCGGACTATGGCTACACCTTC. The encoded protein is CASRKRIVPDYGYTF. The full variable domain, its missing parts supplied by reference TRBV2 and TRBJ1-2, is EPEVTQTPSHQVTQMGQEVILRCVPISNHLYFYWYRQILGQKVEFLVSFYNNEISEKSEIFDDQFSVERPDGSNFTLKIRSTKLEDSAMYFCASRKRIVPDYGYTFGSGTRLTVV.